This entry describes one T cell receptor (beta chain). The data belong to a study of tumour-infiltrating T cells in Burkitt lymphoma. In the study overall: All epidemiological Burkitt lymphoma subtypes were represented in the cohort.

Trimming shortened V by 5 bases and J by 1 base, and 14 bases separated the two germline ends. The CDR3 contains 15 residues. From germline, CDR1 is MNHEY and CDR2 SVGAGI. Assay used: immunoSEQ multiplex PCR; TCRdb lists only in-frame clones, some missing. The sample shows some 1,600 clones, around 13% of them seen only once. This receptor was taken from a human donor with Burkitt lymphoma. Sequenced sample: tumor tissue. J is TRBJ2-5 and V is TRBV6-5; the D is unclear. CDR3 in DNA: TGTGCCAGCAGTGCCCCGCCCTACGGCCAAGAGACCCAGTACTTC. Amino acid sequence: CASSAPPYGQETQYF.